The clone carrying this TCR beta chain was seen a handful of times. The data were obtained in a study of tumor-infiltrating lymphocytes in primary liver carcinoma. At the level of the study: Sample yields of productive TCRbeta reads, ranging from roughly 3.5 to 8 million, were similar across tissue types.

Using a constant-region primer together with ProtoScript II reverse transcriptase, TCR beta cDNA was made from about 500 ng of total RNA. Libraries covering TCR beta were generated through three nested multiplex PCR rounds (using a slightly modified ARM-PCR). Primers for the first two PCR rounds were TRBV1-TRBV30 forward primers and a C-beta reverse primer (about 10 cycles per round). TCRdb redid the calling of the multiplex PCR reads with MiXCR, one entry per CDR3 protein. Of 310,000 or so distinct CDR3 sequences listed, approximately 64% were seen once; the top ten hold 5% to 6.5%. The authors took blood RNA from unsorted whole blood and also extracted germline DNA. The CDR3 is 14 residues long. The junction had 7 bases not matched to a gene; V was cut back by 6 bases and J by 5 bases.

The chain carries TRBV12-3 or TRBV12-4 and TRBJ2-3; 8 positions agree with TRBD2. This clonotype was obtained from a man aged 40-50 years with primary liver carcinoma and hepatitis B virus infection. Sequenced: peripheral blood. The CDR3 bases are TGTGCCAGCAGCCTGACTAGCGAAGGAGATACGCAGTATTTT. Its translation is CASSLTSEGDTQYF.